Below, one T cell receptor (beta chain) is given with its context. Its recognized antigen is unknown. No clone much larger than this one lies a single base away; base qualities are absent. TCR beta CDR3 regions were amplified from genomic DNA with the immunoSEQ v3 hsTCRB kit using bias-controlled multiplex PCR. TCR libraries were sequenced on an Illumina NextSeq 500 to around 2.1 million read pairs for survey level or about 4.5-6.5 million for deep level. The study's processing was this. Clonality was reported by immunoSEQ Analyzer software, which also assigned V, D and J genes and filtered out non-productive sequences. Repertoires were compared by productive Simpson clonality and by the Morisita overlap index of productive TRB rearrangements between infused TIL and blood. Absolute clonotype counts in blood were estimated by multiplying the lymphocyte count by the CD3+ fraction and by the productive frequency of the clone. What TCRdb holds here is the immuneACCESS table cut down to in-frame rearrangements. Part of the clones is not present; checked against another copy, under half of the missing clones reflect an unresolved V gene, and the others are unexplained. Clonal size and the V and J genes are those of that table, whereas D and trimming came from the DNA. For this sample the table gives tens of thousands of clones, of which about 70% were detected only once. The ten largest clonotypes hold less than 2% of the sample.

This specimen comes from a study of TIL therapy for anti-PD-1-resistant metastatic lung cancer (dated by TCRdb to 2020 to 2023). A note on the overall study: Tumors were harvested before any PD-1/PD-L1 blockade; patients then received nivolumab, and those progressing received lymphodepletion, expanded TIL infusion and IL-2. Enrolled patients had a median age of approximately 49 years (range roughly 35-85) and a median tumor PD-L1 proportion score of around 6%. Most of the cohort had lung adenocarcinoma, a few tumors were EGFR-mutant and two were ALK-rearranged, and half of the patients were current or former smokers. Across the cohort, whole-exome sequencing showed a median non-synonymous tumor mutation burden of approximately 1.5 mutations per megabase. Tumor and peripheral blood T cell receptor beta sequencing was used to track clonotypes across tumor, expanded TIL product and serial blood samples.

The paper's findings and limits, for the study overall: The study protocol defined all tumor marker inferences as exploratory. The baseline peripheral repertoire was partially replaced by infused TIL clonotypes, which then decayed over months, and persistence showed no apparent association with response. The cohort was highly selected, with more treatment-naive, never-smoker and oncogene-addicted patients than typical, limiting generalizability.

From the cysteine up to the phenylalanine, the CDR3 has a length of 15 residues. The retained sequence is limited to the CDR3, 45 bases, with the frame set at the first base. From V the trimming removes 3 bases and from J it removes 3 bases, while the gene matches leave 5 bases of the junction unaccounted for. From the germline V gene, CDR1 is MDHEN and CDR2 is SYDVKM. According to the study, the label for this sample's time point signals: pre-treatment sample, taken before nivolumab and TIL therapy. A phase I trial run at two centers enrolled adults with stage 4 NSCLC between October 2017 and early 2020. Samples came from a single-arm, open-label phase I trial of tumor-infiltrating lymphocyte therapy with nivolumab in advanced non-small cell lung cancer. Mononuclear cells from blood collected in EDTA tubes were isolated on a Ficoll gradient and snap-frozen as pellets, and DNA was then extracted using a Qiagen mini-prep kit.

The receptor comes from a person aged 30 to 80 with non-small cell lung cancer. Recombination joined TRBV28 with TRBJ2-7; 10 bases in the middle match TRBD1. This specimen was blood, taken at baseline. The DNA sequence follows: TGTGCCAGCAGTTTTGCCGGGACAGGGGACTACGAGCAGTACTTC. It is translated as CASSFAGTGDYEQYF. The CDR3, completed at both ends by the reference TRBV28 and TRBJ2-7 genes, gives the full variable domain DVKVTQSSRYLVKRTGEKVFLECVQDMDHENMFWYRQDPGLGLRLIYFSYDVKMKEKGDIPEGYSVSREKKERFSLILESASTNQTSMYLCASSFAGTGDYEQYFGPGTRLTVT.